This T cell receptor beta chain was recorded in a study of OX40 agonist ivuxolimab in advanced cancers. Points from the study as a whole: The study observed clonal expansion of CD4+ and CD8+ blood T cells by week 6 at 0.1 to 3.0 mg/kg.

With respect to this clone: The antigen remains unidentified.

Some clones are missing from TCRdb's copy, which holds only in-frame ones; the method was immunoSEQ multiplex PCR. Of about 100,000 clones listed, roughly 89% are singletons. The V gene end was trimmed by 3 bases and the J gene end by 4 bases; junction bases not matched to a gene: 5. The CDR3 covers 15 residues. The germline gives CDR1 LNHDA, CDR2 SQIVND (reference sequence). The sequence came from an adult with an advanced solid tumor such as melanoma, head and neck, liver or kidney cancer. The sample consisted of CD4+ or CD8+ T cells sorted from blood, taken in a trial of the OX40 agonist ivuxolimab. V usage is TRBV19 and J usage is TRBJ2-7, with 11 bases fitting TRBD1. CDR3: CASSMSGQGAYEQYF. CDR3 coding DNA: TGTGCCAGTAGTATGTCTGGACAGGGGGCATACGAGCAGTACTTC.